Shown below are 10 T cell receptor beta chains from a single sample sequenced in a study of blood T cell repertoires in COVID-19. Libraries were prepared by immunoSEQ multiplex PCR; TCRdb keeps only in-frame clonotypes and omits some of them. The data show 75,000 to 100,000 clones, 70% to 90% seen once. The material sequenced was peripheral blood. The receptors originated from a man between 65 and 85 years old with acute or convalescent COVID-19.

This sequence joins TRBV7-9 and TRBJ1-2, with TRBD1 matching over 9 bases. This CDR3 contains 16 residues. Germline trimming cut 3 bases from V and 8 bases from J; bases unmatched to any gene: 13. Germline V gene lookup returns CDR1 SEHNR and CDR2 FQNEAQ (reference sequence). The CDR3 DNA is TGTGCCAGCAGCTTGCCGGGACAGGGCCAGAAGAGAGGCTACACCTTC. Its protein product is CASSLPGQGQKRGYTF.

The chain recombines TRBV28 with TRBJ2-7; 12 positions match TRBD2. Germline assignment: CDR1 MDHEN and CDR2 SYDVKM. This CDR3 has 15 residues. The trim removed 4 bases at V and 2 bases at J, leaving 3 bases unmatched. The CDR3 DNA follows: TGTGCCAGCAGTTACCGACTAGCGGGAGCCTACGAGCAGTACTTC. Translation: CASSYRLAGAYEQYF.

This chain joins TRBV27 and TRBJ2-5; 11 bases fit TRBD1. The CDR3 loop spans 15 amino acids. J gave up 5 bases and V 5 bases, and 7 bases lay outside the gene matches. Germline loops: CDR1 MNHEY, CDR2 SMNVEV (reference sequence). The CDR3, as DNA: TGTGCCAGCAGTCAGCTGGACAGGGGGCGTGAGACCCAGTACTTC. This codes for CASSQLDRGRETQYF.

CDR3 amino acids: CASSSPVNYGYTF. DNA of the CDR3: TGTGCCAGCAGTTCCCCTGTTAACTATGGCTACACCTTC. This rearrangement joins TRBV12-3 or TRBV12-4 to TRBJ1-2, with D unclear. This CDR3 has 13 amino acids. Trimming pared 4 bases from V and 1 base from J, leaving 7 bases between.

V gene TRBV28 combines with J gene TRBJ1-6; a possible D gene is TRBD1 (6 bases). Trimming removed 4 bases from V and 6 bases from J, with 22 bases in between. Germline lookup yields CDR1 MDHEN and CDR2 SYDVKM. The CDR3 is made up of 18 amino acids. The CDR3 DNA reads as TGTGCCAGCAGTTCCCTAGGACAGAGGGCCCAAACTAATTCACCCCTCCACTTT. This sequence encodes CASSSLGQRAQTNSPLHF.

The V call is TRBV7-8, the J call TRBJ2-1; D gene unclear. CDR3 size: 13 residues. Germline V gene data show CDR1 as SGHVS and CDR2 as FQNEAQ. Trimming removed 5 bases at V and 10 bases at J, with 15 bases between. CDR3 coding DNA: TGTGCCAGCAGCCGTAACCCGCGATGGGAGCAGTTCTTC. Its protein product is CASSRNPRWEQFF.

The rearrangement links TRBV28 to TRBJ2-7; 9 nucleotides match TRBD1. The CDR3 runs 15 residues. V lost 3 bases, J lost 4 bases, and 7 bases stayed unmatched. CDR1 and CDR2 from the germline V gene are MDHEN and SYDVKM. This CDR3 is CASSFRDRVVYEQYF. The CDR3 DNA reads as TGTGCCAGCAGTTTTAGGGACAGGGTGGTATACGAGCAGTACTTC.

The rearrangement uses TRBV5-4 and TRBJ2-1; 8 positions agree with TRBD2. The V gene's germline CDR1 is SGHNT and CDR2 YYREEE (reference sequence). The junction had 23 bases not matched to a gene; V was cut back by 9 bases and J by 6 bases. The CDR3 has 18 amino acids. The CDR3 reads CAITPRGAGGSTFNEQFF. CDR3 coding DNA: TGTGCCATTACACCTCGAGGGGCGGGGGGCTCTACTTTCAATGAGCAGTTCTTC. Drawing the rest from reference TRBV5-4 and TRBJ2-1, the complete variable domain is ETGVTQSPTHLIKTRGQQVTLRCSSQSGHNTVSWYQQALGQGPQFIFQYYREEENGRGNFPPRFSGLQFPNYSSELNVNALELDDSALYLCAITPRGAGGSTFNEQFFGPGTRLTVL.

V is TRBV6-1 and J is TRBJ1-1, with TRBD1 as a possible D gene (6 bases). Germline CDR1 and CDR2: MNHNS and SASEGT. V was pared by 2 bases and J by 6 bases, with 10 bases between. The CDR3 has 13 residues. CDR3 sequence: CASSETGGAEAFF. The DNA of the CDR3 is TGTGCCAGCAGTGAAACGGGGGGCGCTGAAGCTTTCTTT.

The CDR3 DNA is TGTGCCACCTCCTTACAGCTCTATGGCTACACCTTC. It encodes CATSLQLYGYTF. The chain employs TRBV28 and TRBJ1-2; D unclear. CDR3 length: 12 residues. Deletions cut 10 bases from V and 4 bases from J, with 13 bases between. From germline, CDR1 is MDHEN and CDR2 SYDVKM.